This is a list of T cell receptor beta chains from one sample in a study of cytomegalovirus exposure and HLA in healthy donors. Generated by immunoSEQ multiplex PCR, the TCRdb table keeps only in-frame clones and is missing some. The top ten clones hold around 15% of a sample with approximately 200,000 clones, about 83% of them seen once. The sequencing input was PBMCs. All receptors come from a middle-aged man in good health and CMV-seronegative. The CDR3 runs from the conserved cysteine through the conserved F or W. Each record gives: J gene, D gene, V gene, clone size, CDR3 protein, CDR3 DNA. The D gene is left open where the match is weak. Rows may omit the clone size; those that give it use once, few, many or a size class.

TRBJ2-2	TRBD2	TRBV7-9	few	CASSNLAGEAQELFF	TGTGCCAGCAGCAACCTAGCGGGAGAGGCACAGGAGCTGTTTTTT
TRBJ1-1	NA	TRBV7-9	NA	CASSLGALNTEAFF	TGTGCCAGCAGCTTAGGGGCGTTGAACACTGAAGCTTTCTTT
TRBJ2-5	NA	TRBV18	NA	CASSPREETQYF	TGTGCCAGCTCACCCAGGGAAGAGACCCAGTACTTC
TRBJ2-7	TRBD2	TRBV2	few	CASGVPGLAGQYEQYF	TGTGCCAGCGGGGTCCCGGGACTAGCGGGCCAATACGAGCAGTACTTC
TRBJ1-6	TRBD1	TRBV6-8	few	CARVPGQWDNSPLHF	TGTGCCAGGGTCCCGGGACAGTGGGATAATTCACCCCTCCACTTT
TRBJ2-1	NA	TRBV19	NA	CASTSAGDNEQFF	TGTGCCAGTACCTCAGCGGGTGACAATGAGCAGTTCTTC
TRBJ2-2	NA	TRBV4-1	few	CASSQDVGAAIGELFF	TGCGCCAGCAGCCAAGATGTGGGGGCCGCTATCGGGGAGCTGTTTTTT
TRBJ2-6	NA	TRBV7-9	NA	CASSWRGLSSGANVLTF	TGTGCCAGCAGCTGGAGGGGGCTAAGCTCTGGGGCCAACGTCCTGACTTTC
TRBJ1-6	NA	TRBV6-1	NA	CASSENSGTPLHF	TGTGCCAGCAGTGAAAATTCAGGAACACCCCTCCACTTT
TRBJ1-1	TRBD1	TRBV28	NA	CASIDRALSTEAFF	TGTGCCAGCATTGACAGGGCCCTTAGCACTGAAGCTTTCTTT
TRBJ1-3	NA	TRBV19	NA	CASVHREPGNTIYF	TGTGCCAGTGTTCACAGGGAACCTGGAAACACCATATATTTT
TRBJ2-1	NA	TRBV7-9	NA	CASGTPLEDEQFF	TGTGCCAGTGGAACCCCGCTAGAGGATGAGCAGTTCTTC
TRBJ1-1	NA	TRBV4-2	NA	CASAQQENTEAFF	TGTGCCAGCGCGCAACAGGAGAACACTGAAGCTTTCTTT
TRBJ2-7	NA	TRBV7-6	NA	CASSLLTGNSYEQYF	TGTGCCAGCAGCTTACTCACAGGGAACTCCTACGAGCAGTACTTC
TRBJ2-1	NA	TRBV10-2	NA	CASSERTGSYNEQFF	TGCGCCAGCAGTGAACGAACAGGGAGCTACAATGAGCAGTTCTTC
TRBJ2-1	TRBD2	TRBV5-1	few	CASSLDSGSRNEQFF	TGCGCCAGCAGCTTGGATAGCGGGAGCCGCAATGAGCAGTTCTTC
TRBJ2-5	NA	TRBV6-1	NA	CASKTPQGRKETQYF	TGTGCCAGCAAGACCCCACAGGGGAGGAAAGAGACCCAGTACTTC
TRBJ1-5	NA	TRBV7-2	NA	CASRSSTASEPQHF	TGTGCCAGCAGAAGTAGCACCGCTAGTGAGCCCCAGCATTTT
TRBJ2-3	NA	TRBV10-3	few	CAISVRADTQYF	TGTGCCATCAGTGTCCGAGCAGATACGCAGTATTTT
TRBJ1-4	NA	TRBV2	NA	CASSGDGAGINEKLFF	TGTGCCAGCAGTGGGGATGGAGCGGGGATTAATGAAAAACTGTTTTTT
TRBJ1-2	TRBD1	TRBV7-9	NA	CASSGDRAFGYTF	TGTGCCAGCAGCGGAGACAGGGCGTTCGGCTACACCTTC
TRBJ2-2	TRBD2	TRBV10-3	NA	CAISPGTSGGGTGELFF	TGTGCCATCAGTCCCGGGACTAGCGGGGGAGGGACCGGGGAGCTGTTTTTT
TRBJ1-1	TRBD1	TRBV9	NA	CASSVGETGVMNTEAFF	TGTGCCAGCAGCGTAGGAGAGACAGGGGTCATGAACACTGAAGCTTTCTTT
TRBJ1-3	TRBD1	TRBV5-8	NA	CASSSARGTGNTIYF	TGTGCCAGCAGCTCGGCCAGGGGGACTGGAAACACCATATATTTT
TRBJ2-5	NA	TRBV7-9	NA	CASSLEGRSPQYF	TGTGCCAGCAGCTTGGAGGGCCGGTCGCCCCAGTACTTC
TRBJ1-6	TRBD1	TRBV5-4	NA	CASSWDRGNSPLHF	TGTGCCAGCAGCTGGGACAGGGGGAATTCACCCCTCCACTTT
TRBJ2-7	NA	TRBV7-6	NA	CASSLVRSEEQYF	TGTGCCAGCAGCTTAGTGCGGTCAGAAGAGCAGTACTTC
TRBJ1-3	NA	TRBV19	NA	CASSPRTSTRDTIYF	TGTGCCAGTAGTCCTCGGACATCAACGCGAGACACCATATATTTT
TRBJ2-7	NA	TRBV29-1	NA	CSVESGYRAEQYF	TGCAGCGTTGAAAGCGGCTACAGGGCCGAGCAGTACTTC
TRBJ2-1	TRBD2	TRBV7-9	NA	CASSLHHGGVFF	TGTGCCAGCAGCTTACATCACGGGGGGGTGTTCTTC
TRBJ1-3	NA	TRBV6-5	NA	CASSYVGPVSGNTIYF	TGTGCCAGCAGTTATGTGGGGCCTGTCTCTGGAAACACCATATATTTT
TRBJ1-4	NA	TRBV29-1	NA	CSVDGGRNEKLFF	TGCAGCGTTGACGGGGGACGGAATGAAAAACTGTTTTTT
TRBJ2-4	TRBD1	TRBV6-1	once	CASMLRTGSKNIQYF	TGTGCCAGCATGTTACGGACAGGGAGCAAAAACATTCAGTACTTC
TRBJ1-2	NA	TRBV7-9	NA	CASSLGYPANYGYTF	TGTGCCAGCAGCTTAGGGTACCCAGCTAACTATGGCTACACCTTC
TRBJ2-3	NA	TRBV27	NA	CASSLSFRLTQYF	TGTGCCAGCAGTTTATCGTTTCGACTTACGCAGTATTTT
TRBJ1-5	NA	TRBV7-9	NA	CASSLGAGGTNQPQHF	TGTGCCAGCAGCTTAGGGGCTGGGGGGACGAATCAGCCCCAGCATTTT
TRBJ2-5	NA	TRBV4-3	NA	CASSQDSDNQETQYF	TGCGCCAGCAGCCAAGATTCGGACAACCAAGAGACCCAGTACTTC
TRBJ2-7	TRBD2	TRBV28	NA	CASSGQGLAGYEQYF	TGTGCCAGCAGTGGACAGGGACTAGCGGGCTACGAGCAGTACTTC